This T cell receptor beta chain comes out of a study of T cells in Graves' hyperthyroidism and ophthalmopathy (dated by TCRdb to about 2019). Background for the entire study: Peripheral blood was collected at initial diagnosis, before any treatment. A discovery cohort of roughly 100 patients, approximately 45 with Graves' ophthalmopathy and 57 with stable Graves' hyperthyroidism, was used to find distinguishing TCR V-J signatures. Prospective prediction of ophthalmopathy was tested in an independent validation cohort of approximately 19 hyperthyroidism patients and 17 patients who later progressed to ophthalmopathy. The roughly 100 discovery patients were randomly divided into training and test sets at a 7:3 ratio. The study also compared thyroid tissue and blood T-cell repertoires from about six Graves' hyperthyroidism patients. After blood sampling, hyperthyroidism patients were treated with methimazole at a starting dose of 30 mg daily, and ophthalmopathy patients were treated with high-dose intravenous methylprednisolone. The paper describes TCR Vbeta CDR3 sequencing of some 130 peripheral blood samples, made up of about 40 ophthalmopathy patients, 70 to 75 hyperthyroidism patients and 17 progressor patients. General study outcomes and caveats: In validation, progression to ophthalmopathy was predicted by the model with 65% to 71% sensitivity and 72.22% specificity, a median of approximately 6.5 months before onset. Sample size was not statistically predetermined, and blinding of investigators to group allocation was not performed. A model built on a 13 V-J signature distinguished ophthalmopathy from stable hyperthyroidism, reaching around 90% sensitivity and around 81% specificity in cross-validation and 80%/75% in testing. Most expanded thyroid clonotypes (frequency above 0.001) were also found in blood, which suggests that blood repertoires may mirror thyroid immune responses.

Ophthalmopathy patients had moderately to severely active disease, with a Clinical Activity Score of 3 or more, a NOSPECS grade of 4 or more, and a disease duration of less than 3 months. Any patient with an uncontrolled infection, another autoimmune disease, pregnancy or lactation was excluded. Diagnoses relied on clinical symptoms, serum thyroxine and TRAb, thyroid ultrasound and orbital computed tomography. Ficoll-Paque density gradient centrifugation was used to isolate PBMCs from approximately 10 ml of fresh peripheral blood. Total RNA was extracted using Trizol reagent, and RNA quality was assessed on an Agilent 2100 Bioanalyzer. Of note for this clonotype: There is no known antigen for this receptor. It has no much larger one-base neighbor in the sample; base qualities were not kept.

The TCR beta CDR3 regions were amplified from RNA transcripts. For the first round of RT-PCR on the TCR CDR3, the HTBI primer set was used together with the Qiagen OneStep RT-PCR kit. Libraries were constructed in a second round of multiplex PCR, after which size selection and purification were carried out. Paired-end sequencing of the libraries was performed with 100 bp reads on an Illumina HiSeq2000. Per the authors' processing: SOAPnuke was used to process the raw data, removing reads that contained adapters or uncalled bases, had a mean Phred below 15, or lacked an exact match to the constant primer or identifier. High-quality paired reads were merged using COPE v1.2.5, and each unique nucleotide sequence was defined as a clonotype. MiTCR v1.1 was used to align clonotypes to the IMGT TRBV, TRBD and TRBJ reference segments. Only V-J combinations with frequency above 0.0001, covering about 99% of repertoires, were analysed. The TCS score was defined as the ratio of F50 (clonal expansion) to E x V (chaos), calculated using BLOSUM62-based TCRdist between CDR3 peptides within each V-J. Welch's t-statistics and random forest reduced roughly 500 V-J features to 13, which were used in a naive Bayes classifier (R e1071). TCRdb trimmed public reads at Q25 via fastp, called clones via MiXCR and kept in-frame beta chains. Here each entry gathers all rows of one CDR3 protein and keeps the most common genes and DNA. Clone size and V and J calls follow TCRdb, not the original study. This sample gives about 600,000 distinct CDR3 sequences in total; around 15% of them show up just once. The ten most abundant clones make up around 12% of the sample.

V is cut back by 5 bases and J by 0 bases, with 9 bases in the junction unmatched. The CDR3 runs 17 residues from the cysteine to the phenylalanine. CDR3 DNA is the only sequence kept; it has 51 bases, read in frame from the first base. From a lookup of the germline V gene, CDR1 and CDR2 are MDHEN and SYDVKM. What was sequenced was blood. Recombination connected TRBV28 to TRBJ1-2, with 10 bases in between that match TRBD1. The receptor's source is a woman aged 45-60 years with Graves' ophthalmopathy. This receptor carries the CDR3 CASSTRDRGAPNYGYTF. The DNA is TGTGCCAGCAGTACCCGGGACAGGGGAGCTCCTAACTATGGCTACACCTTC.